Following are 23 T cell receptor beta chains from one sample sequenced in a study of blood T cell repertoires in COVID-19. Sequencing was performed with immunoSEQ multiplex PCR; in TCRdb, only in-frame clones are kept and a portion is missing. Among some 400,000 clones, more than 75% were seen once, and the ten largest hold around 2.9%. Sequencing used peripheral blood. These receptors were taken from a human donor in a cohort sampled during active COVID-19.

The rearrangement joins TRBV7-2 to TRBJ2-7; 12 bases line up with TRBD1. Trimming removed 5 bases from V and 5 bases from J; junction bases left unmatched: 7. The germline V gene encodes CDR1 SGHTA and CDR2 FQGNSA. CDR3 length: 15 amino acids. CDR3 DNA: TGTGCCAGCAGCGTGACCGGGACAGGGGGCAACGAGCAGTACTTC. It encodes CASSVTGTGGNEQYF.

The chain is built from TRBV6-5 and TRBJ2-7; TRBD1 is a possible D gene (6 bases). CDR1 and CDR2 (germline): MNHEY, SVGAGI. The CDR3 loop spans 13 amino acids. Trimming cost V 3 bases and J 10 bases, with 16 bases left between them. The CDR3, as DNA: TGTGCCAGCAGTTATGACAGGACCCAGCCTCAGTACTTC. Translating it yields CASSYDRTQPQYF.

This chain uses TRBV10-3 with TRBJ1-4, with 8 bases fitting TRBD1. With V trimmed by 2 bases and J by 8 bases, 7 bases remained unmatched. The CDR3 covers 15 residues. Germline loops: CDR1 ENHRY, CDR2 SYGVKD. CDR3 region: CAISERRDRKEKLFF. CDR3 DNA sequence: TGTGCCATCAGTGAGCGTCGGGACAGGAAGGAAAAACTGTTTTTT.

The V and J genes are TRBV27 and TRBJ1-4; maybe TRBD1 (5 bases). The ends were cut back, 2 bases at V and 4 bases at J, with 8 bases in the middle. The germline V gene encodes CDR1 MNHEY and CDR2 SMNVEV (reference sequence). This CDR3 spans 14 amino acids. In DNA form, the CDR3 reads TGTGCCAGCAGTTTAGACAGCTATAATGAAAAACTGTTTTTT. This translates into CASSLDSYNEKLFF.

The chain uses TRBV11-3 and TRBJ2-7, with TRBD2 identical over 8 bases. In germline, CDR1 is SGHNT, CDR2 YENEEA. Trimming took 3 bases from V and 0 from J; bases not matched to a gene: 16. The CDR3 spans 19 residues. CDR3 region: CASSFGSVSGVASSYEQYF. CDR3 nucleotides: TGTGCCAGCAGCTTCGGTAGTGTTAGCGGGGTCGCTAGCTCCTACGAGCAGTACTTC.

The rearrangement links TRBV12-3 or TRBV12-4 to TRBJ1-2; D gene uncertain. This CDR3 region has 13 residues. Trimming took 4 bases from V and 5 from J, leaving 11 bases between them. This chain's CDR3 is CASSWRGSYGYTF. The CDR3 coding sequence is TGTGCCAGCAGTTGGAGAGGGTCGTATGGCTACACCTTC.

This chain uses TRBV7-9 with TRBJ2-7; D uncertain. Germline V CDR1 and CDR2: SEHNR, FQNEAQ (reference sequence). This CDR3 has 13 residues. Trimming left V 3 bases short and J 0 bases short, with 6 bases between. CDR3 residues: CASSLSYSYEQYF. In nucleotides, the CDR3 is TGTGCCAGCAGCTTGAGCTACTCCTACGAGCAGTACTTC.

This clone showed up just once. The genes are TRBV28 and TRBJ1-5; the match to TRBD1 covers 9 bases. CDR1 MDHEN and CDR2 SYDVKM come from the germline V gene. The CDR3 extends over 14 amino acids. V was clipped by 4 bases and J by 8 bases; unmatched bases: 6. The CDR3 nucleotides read TGTGCCAGCAGTTCCCCGGACAGGGGTGAGCCCCAGCATTTT. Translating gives CASSSPDRGEPQHF.

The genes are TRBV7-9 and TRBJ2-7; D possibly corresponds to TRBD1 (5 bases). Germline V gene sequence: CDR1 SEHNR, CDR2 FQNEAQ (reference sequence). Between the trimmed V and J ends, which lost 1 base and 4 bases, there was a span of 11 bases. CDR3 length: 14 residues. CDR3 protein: CASSLGQGRYEQYF. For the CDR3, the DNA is TGTGCCAGCAGCTTAGGGCAGGGCCGTTACGAGCAGTACTTC.

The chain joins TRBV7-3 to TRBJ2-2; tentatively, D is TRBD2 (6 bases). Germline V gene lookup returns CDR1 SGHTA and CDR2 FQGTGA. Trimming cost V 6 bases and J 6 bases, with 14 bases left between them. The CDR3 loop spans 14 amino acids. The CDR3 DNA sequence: TGTGCCAGCAGGCCGGGAGCGGAAGCCGGGGAGCTGTTTTTT. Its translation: CASRPGAEAGELFF. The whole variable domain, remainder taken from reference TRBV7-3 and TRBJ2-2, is GAGVSQTPSNKVTEKGKYVELRCDPISGHTALYWYRQSLGQGPEFLIYFQGTGAADDSGLPNDRFFAVRPEGSVSTLKIQRTERGDSAVYLCASRPGAEAGELFFGEGSRLTVL.

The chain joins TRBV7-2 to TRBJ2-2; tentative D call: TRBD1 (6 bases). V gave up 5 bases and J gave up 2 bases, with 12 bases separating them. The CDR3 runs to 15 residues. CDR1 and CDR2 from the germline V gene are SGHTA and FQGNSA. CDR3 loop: CASSQEGGNTGELFF. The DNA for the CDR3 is TGTGCCAGCAGCCAAGAAGGGGGAAACACCGGGGAGCTGTTTTTT.

CDR3 in amino acids: CASRWTGGAEQYF. CDR3 nucleotide sequence: TGTGCCAGCCGATGGACAGGGGGCGCGGAGCAGTACTTC. The chain recombines TRBV28 with TRBJ2-7; 11 bases are a match to TRBD1. The CDR3 totals 13 residues. Germline V gives CDR1 MDHEN, CDR2 SYDVKM. V gave up 8 bases and J gave up 7 bases; unmatched junction bases: 7.

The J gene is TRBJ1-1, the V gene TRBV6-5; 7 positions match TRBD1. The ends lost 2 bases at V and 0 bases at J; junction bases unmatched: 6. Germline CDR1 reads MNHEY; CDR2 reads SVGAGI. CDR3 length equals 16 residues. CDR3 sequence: CASSYGQALMNTEAFF. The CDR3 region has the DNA TGTGCCAGCAGTTACGGACAGGCCTTGATGAACACTGAAGCTTTCTTT.

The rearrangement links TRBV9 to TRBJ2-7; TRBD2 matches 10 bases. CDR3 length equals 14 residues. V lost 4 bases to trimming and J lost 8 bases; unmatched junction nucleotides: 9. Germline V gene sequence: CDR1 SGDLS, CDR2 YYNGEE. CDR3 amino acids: CASSRGGSGGQQYF. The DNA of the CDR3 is TGTGCCAGCAGCCGCGGGGGTAGCGGGGGGCAGCAGTACTTC.

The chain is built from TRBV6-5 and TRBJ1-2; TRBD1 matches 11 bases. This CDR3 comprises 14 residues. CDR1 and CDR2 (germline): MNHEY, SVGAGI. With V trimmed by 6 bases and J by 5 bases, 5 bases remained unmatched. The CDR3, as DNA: TGTGCCAGCAGCGCGGACAGGGGGCTGTATGGCTACACCTTC. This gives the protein CASSADRGLYGYTF.

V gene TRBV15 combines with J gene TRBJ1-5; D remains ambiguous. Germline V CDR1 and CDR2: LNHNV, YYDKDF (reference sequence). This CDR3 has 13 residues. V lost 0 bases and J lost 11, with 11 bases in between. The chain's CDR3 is CATSRDGQSAQHF. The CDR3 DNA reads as TGTGCCACCAGCAGAGATGGGCAATCAGCCCAGCATTTT.

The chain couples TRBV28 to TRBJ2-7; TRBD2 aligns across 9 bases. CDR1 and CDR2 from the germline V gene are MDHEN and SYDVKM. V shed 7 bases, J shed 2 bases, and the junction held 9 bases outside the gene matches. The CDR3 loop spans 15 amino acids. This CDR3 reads CASTPSGRKPYEQYF. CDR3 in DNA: TGTGCCAGCACCCCCAGCGGGAGGAAACCCTACGAGCAGTACTTC. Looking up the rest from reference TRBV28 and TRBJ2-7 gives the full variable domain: DVKVTQSSRYLVKRTGEKVFLECVQDMDHENMFWYRQDPGLGLRLIYFSYDVKMKEKGDIPEGYSVSREKKERFSLILESASTNQTSMYLCASTPSGRKPYEQYFGPGTRLTVT.

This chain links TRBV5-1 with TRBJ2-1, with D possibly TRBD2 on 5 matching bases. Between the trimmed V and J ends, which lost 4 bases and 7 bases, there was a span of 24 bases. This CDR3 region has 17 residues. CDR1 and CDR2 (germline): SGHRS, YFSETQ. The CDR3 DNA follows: TGCGCCAGCAGCCTTCGAATCAGCGGTTTATCCAGGAATGAGCAGTTCTTC. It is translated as CASSLRISGLSRNEQFF.

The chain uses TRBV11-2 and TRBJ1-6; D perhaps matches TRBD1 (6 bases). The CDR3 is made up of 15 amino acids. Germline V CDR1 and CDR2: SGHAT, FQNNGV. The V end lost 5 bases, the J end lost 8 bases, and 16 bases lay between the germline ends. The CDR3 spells CASSPTGILDSPLHF. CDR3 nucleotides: TGTGCCAGCAGCCCAACAGGGATTTTGGATTCACCCCTCCACTTT.

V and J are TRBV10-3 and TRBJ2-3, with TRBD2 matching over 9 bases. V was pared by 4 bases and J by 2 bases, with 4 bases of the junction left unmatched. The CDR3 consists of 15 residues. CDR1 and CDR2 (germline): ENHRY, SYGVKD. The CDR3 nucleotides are TGTGCCATCAGTGTTCTAGCGGGGCCCACAGATACGCAGTATTTT. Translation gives CAISVLAGPTDTQYF.

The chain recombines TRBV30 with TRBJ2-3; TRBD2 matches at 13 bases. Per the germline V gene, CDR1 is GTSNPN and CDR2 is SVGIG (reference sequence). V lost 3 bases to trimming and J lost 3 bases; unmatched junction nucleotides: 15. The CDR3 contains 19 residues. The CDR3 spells CAWRPPGRVGLAGTDTQYF. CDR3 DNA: TGTGCCTGGAGACCACCGGGGAGGGTGGGACTAGCGGGAACAGATACGCAGTATTTT. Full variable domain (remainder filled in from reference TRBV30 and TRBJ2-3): SQTIHQWPATLVQPVGSPLSLECTVEGTSNPNLYWYRQAAGRGLQLLFYSVGIGQISSEVPQNLSASRPQDRQFILSSKKLLLSDSGFYLCAWRPPGRVGLAGTDTQYFGPGTRLTVL.

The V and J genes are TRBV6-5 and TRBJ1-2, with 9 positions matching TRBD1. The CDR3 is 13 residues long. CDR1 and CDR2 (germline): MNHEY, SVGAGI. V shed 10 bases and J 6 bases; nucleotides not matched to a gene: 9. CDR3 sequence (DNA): TGTGCCACGCCCCCCGGGACAGGGCATGGCTACACCTTC. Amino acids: CATPPGTGHGYTF.

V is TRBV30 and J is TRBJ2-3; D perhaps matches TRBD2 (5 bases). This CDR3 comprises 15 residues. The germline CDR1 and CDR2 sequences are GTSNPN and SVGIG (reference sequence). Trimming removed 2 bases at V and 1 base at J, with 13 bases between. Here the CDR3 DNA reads TGTGCCTGGAGTCGAATAAGCGGTCGCACAGATACGCAGTATTTT. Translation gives CAWSRISGRTDTQYF.